This T cell receptor beta chain was sequenced in a study of graft-versus-host responses after intestinal transplantation. The V gene end was trimmed by 9 bases and the J gene end by 4 bases; junction bases not matched to a gene: 11. CDR3 length: 14 residues. Germline V gene sequence: CDR1 MDHEN, CDR2 SYDVKM. Using immunoSEQ multiplex PCR, the repertoire was profiled, and TCRdb retains in-frame clones only, with some absent. The top ten clones hold around 8% of a sample with about 78,000 clones, roughly 84% of them seen once. Regarding this clone: Its antigen remains unidentified.

The chain uses TRBV28 and TRBJ2-7, with 8 positions matching TRBD1. Here the sequenced sample was unstimulated CD8+ T cells sorted from spleen or lymph node cells, taken before transplant. The origin of this receptor is a human donor who was the organ donor for an intestinal transplant. The CDR3 DNA reads as TGTGCCAGTCAAGGCAGGGGGCGCTTTTACGAGCAGTACTTC. Its translation is CASQGRGRFYEQYF.